The next 16 T cell receptor delta chains were all read from a single sample in a study of gamma-delta T cells after stem cell transplantation. TCRdb re-analyzed the RT-PCR reads via CATT. This table has about 2,000 delta-chain clones, roughly a quarter appearing once. The sample taken for sequencing was gamma-delta T cells. Every receptor here comes from a human donor. It is not recorded whose cells these are; they may come from a transplant donor.

This clone is classed as medium-sized (0.01 to 0.1%). The gene calls are TRDV2 and TRDJ1; 13 nucleotides align to TRDD3. The germline gives CDR1 GEAIGNYY, CDR2 EKD. The CDR3 has 18 residues. Trimming cost V 0 bases and J 1 base; bases outside gene matches: 7. The CDR3 nucleotides are TGTGCCTGTGACACCCTACTAACTGGGGGATACGGCACCGATAAACTCATCTTT. It is translated as CACDTLLTGGYGTDKLIF.

By share, this clone ranks as medium-sized (0.01 to 0.1%). V gene TRDV2 combines with J gene TRDJ1; a weak D match, TRDD3 (5 bases). CDR1 and CDR2 (germline): GEAIGNYY, EKD. Trimming stripped 0 bases from V and 0 bases from J, with 19 bases between. This CDR3 region has 18 residues. For the CDR3, the DNA is TGTGCCTGTGACACCGTATATGATAGGGGGGCCCACACCGATAAACTCATCTTT. The encoded protein is CACDTVYDRGAHTDKLIF.

This clone is labeled as medium-sized (0.01 to 0.1%). The V gene is TRDV2, the J gene TRDJ1; 12 nucleotides align to TRDD3. Germline CDR1 reads GEAIGNYY; CDR2 reads EKD. With 3 bases clipped from V and 2 bases from J, the junction kept 9 bases outside the gene matches. The CDR3 extends over 17 amino acids. The CDR3 protein is CACDPVLGDTRTDKLIF. The CDR3 DNA sequence: TGTGCCTGTGACCCCGTCCTGGGGGATACGCGGACCGATAAACTCATCTTT.

Relative to its sample, this clone is medium-sized. A far larger clone is only one base removed, so a read error is likely. This sample includes further DNA sequences coding for the same CDR3. The V gene is TRDV2, the J gene TRDJ1; D call uncertain. From germline, CDR1 is GEAIGNYY and CDR2 EKD. The CDR3 runs 18 residues. In nucleotides, the CDR3 is TGTGCCTGCGACACCCTGCTGACACCGAATTCATACACCGATAAACTCATCTTT. Translation gives CACDTLLTPNSYTDKLIF.

In its sample, this clone was seen a few times. With only one base between it and a far larger clone, this is likely a read error. This CDR3 is also generated by other DNA sequences in the sample. The genes are TRDV2 and TRDJ1, with D unresolved. The CDR3 has 18 residues. Germline assignment: CDR1 GEAIGNYY and CDR2 EKD. V was cut by 0 bases and J by 0 bases, with 19 bases left in between. The CDR3 protein is CACDTLLTPNSYTDKLIF. The CDR3, as DNA: TGTGCCTGTGACACCCTACTGACACCGAATTCATACACCGATAAACTCATCTTT.

As concerns this clone: The protein TCRdb lists belongs to a much larger clone and differs from this DNA's translation at residue 3, which points to a read error; the protein shown is made from the DNA. The chain carries TRDV2 and TRDJ1; 10 nucleotides match TRDD3. CDR1 and CDR2 (germline): GEAIGNYY, EKD. The CDR3 is 16 amino acids. In DNA form, the CDR3 reads TGTGCCTATGACACGCTAGGAGGGGGATACGTTGATAAACTCATCTTT. Translation: CAYDTLGGGYVDKLIF.

This rearrangement joins TRAV29/DV5 to TRDJ1; TRDD3 matches at 8 bases. The germline V gene encodes CDR1 NSMFDY and CDR2 ISSIKDK. J was trimmed by 7 bases and V by 7 bases; bases with no gene match: 33. The CDR3 loop spans 20 amino acids. In DNA form, the CDR3 reads TGTGCAACTATTCCGACTCTGATTATGAGGGATACGCGAGATCTTGGTAAACTCATCTTT. Its protein is CATIPTLIMRDTRDLGKLIF.

This clone was seen a few times. With only one base between it and a far larger clone, this is likely a read error. The same CDR3 can be traced to other DNA sequences in this sample. The chain links TRDV2 to TRDJ1; TRDD2 is a possible D gene (7 bases). V lost 1 base and J lost 0, with 29 bases in between. Germline V gene data show CDR1 as GEAIGNYY and CDR2 as EKD. The CDR3 length is 21 residues. The CDR3 bases are TGTGCCTGTGACACAATTCCTACGCCCGGGGGACTCCTACCGTACACCGATAAACTCATCTTT. Its protein product is CACDTIPTPGGLLPYTDKLIF.

This clone is medium-sized (0.01 to 0.1%) in the sample. The rearrangement uses TRDV2 and TRDJ1; 13 positions agree with TRDD3. The CDR3 extends over 20 amino acids. Losses at the gene ends were 0 bases for V and 0 bases for J; bases not matched to a gene: 12. Per germline, CDR1 GEAIGNYY and CDR2 EKD. The CDR3 nucleotides read TGTGCCTGTGACACCCTTACTGGGGGATACGCACCCGAGTACACCGATAAACTCATCTTT. Protein product: CACDTLTGGYAPEYTDKLIF.

The chain joins TRDV1 to TRDJ1, with 13 bases that match TRDD3. The CDR3 runs 27 residues. Trimming took 4 bases from V and 0 from J; bases not matched to a gene: 35. Germline V gene data show CDR1 as TSWWSYY and CDR2 as QGS. The CDR3 protein is CALGGPLLFPTGVLGDTRKPYTDKLIF. The CDR3 nucleotides read TGTGCTCTTGGGGGCCCCCTCCTCTTCCCCACCGGCGTACTGGGGGATACGCGAAAACCTTACACCGATAAACTCATCTTT.

On this clone itself: A read error is possible here, since a much larger clone lies one base away. The rearrangement uses TRDV2 and TRDJ3; D not resolved. Germline V CDR1 and CDR2: GEAIGNYY, EKD. Trimming removed 3 bases at V and 9 bases at J, with 8 bases between. This CDR3 is built from 13 residues. CDR3 nucleotide sequence: TGTGCCTGTGACGCTTTACCCACCCGACAGATGTTTTTC. Its translation is CACDALPTRQMFF.

Points on this clone: One base away lies a much larger clone, so this may be a sequencing read error. The rearrangement links TRDV2 to TRDJ1; 9 bases match TRDD3. Germline CDR1 and CDR2: GEAIGNYY and EKD. The CDR3 is 17 residues long. The CDR3 sequence is CACDRLRTLGDLGKPIF. CDR3 DNA sequence: TGTGCCTGTGACAGATTACGAACCCTGGGGGATTTGGGTAAACCCATCTTT.

For the CDR3, the DNA is TGTGCTCTTGGGGAGCCGATCCTACGACTGGGGGATACCCGGTACACCGATAAACTCATCTTT. It codes for CALGEPILRLGDTRYTDKLIF. V is TRDV1 and J is TRDJ1; 12 bases agree with TRDD3. Germline CDR1 TSWWSYY, CDR2 QGS. J was trimmed by 0 bases and V by 3 bases; bases with no gene match: 17. The CDR3 is 21 amino acids.

This clone was found a few times. This chain connects TRDV3 to TRDJ1, with D possibly TRDD2 on 6 matching bases. CDR1 TVYSNPD and CDR2 GDNSRS come from the germline V gene (reference sequence). This CDR3 comprises 16 residues. The germline V and J ends were trimmed by 5 bases and 7 bases, with 29 bases remaining between them. For the CDR3, the DNA is TGTGCCCAAATCCCTTCCCGCCCCCTAGGGTCCCCTAAACTCATCTTT. Protein sequence: CAQIPSRPLGSPKLIF.

The V gene went uncalled, while the J gene is TRDJ1; the DNA was not used to check the table's D call, TRDD3. The CDR3 runs 11 residues. The CDR3 loop is CATGDTDKLIF. The DNA for the CDR3 is TGCGCAACGGGGGATACGGATAAACTCATCTTT.

Relative to its sample, this clone is medium-sized. This chain joins TRDV2 and TRDJ1; D not resolved. Germline V gives CDR1 GEAIGNYY, CDR2 EKD. This CDR3 has 15 amino acids. The V and J ends lost 0 bases and 4 bases respectively, with 14 bases between them. The CDR3 loop is CACDTVGRVRDKLIF. The CDR3 DNA is TGTGCCTGTGACACCGTAGGTCGCGTCCGCGATAAACTCATCTTT.